These T cell receptor beta chains were read from a single sample in a study of CD8 T cells in Susac syndrome. TCRdb reprocessed the immunoSEQ multiplex PCR reads via MiXCR and lists one record per CDR3 protein. The data show about 90,000 distinct CDR3 sequences, approximately 92% seen once. Input material: CD8+ T cells from PBMCs. These receptors all come from a human donor in good health. Each CDR3 is given with its conserved first and last residue. The order of the fields is D gene, J gene, clone size, V gene, CDR3 DNA, CDR3 protein. A D gene is named only where the DNA matches it firmly. Rows may omit the clone size; those that give it use once, few, many or a size class.

d_gene: TRBD1
j_gene: TRBJ2-3
abundance: .
v_gene: TRBV29-1
CDR3nt: TGCAGCGTTGATCTCGACAGGGGCCTCACAGATACGCAGTATTTT
CDR3aa: CSVDLDRGLTDTQYF

d_gene: TRBD2
j_gene: TRBJ2-3
abundance: .
v_gene: TRBV3-1
CDR3nt: TGTGCCAGCAGTTCACTAGCGGGACATACGCAGTATTTT
CDR3aa: CASSSLAGHTQYF

d_gene: TRBD1
j_gene: TRBJ1-5
abundance: .
v_gene: TRBV12-3/TRBV12-4
CDR3nt: TGTGCCAGCAAAGGGACAGGGTGGGATCAGCCCCAGCATTTT
CDR3aa: CASKGTGWDQPQHF

d_gene: .
j_gene: TRBJ2-1
abundance: .
v_gene: TRBV3-1
CDR3nt: TGTGCCAGCAGCCTTACGGGATTTTACAATGAGCAGTTCTTC
CDR3aa: CASSLTGFYNEQFF

d_gene: .
j_gene: TRBJ2-3
abundance: .
v_gene: TRBV13
CDR3nt: TGTGCCAGCAGCCCTCTCTTAAGGGGGGGCACAGATACGCAGTATTTT
CDR3aa: CASSPLLRGGTDTQYF

d_gene: .
j_gene: TRBJ2-7
abundance: .
v_gene: TRBV7-3
CDR3nt: TGTGCCAGCAGCCCCGGGATGGGAGCCTACGAGCAGTACTTC
CDR3aa: CASSPGMGAYEQYF

d_gene: .
j_gene: TRBJ2-3
abundance: .
v_gene: TRBV24-1
CDR3nt: TGTGCCACCAGTGAGGCGTTCCCAGATACGCAGTATTTT
CDR3aa: CATSEAFPDTQYF

d_gene: TRBD1
j_gene: TRBJ1-5
abundance: .
v_gene: TRBV19
CDR3nt: TGTGCCAGTAGTCCCTGGGACAGCCCAAATCAGCCCCAGCATTTT
CDR3aa: CASSPWDSPNQPQHF

d_gene: .
j_gene: TRBJ2-2
abundance: .
v_gene: TRBV7-9
CDR3nt: TGTGCCAGCGGCACTTCGACAGAGAACACCGGGGAGCTGTTTTTT
CDR3aa: CASGTSTENTGELFF

d_gene: .
j_gene: TRBJ2-3
abundance: .
v_gene: TRBV12-3/TRBV12-4
CDR3nt: TGTGCCAGCAGTTTAGTAAGAGTCCACACAGATACGCAGTATTTT
CDR3aa: CASSLVRVHTDTQYF

d_gene: .
j_gene: TRBJ1-3
abundance: .
v_gene: TRBV29-1
CDR3nt: TGCAGCGTCCCGGGGGGAGCGAACACCATATATTTT
CDR3aa: CSVPGGANTIYF

d_gene: TRBD1
j_gene: TRBJ1-3
abundance: once
v_gene: TRBV20-1
CDR3nt: TGCAGTGCTAGAGAACAGGGGTCTATGAACACCATATATTTT
CDR3aa: CSAREQGSMNTIYF

d_gene: .
j_gene: TRBJ2-3
abundance: .
v_gene: TRBV5-4
CDR3nt: TGTGCCAGCAGCTGGGGGCGCGGGTCAGATACGCAGTATTTT
CDR3aa: CASSWGRGSDTQYF

d_gene: TRBD2
j_gene: TRBJ2-1
abundance: .
v_gene: TRBV28
CDR3nt: TGTGCCAGCAATCGGGGGGGCCATTCCTACAATGAGCAGTTCTTC
CDR3aa: CASNRGGHSYNEQFF

d_gene: .
j_gene: TRBJ1-5
abundance: few
v_gene: TRBV19
CDR3nt: TGTGCCAGTAGATTACAGGGCGGGCAGCCCCAGCATTTT
CDR3aa: CASRLQGGQPQHF

d_gene: TRBD1
j_gene: TRBJ1-5
abundance: .
v_gene: TRBV19
CDR3nt: TGTGCCAGTAGTGCAGGGGGCGGGCAGCCCCAGCATTTT
CDR3aa: CASSAGGGQPQHF

d_gene: .
j_gene: TRBJ2-7
abundance: .
v_gene: TRBV6-1
CDR3nt: TGTGCCAGCAGTGAATCATTCGGGGTATCCTACGAGCAGTACTTC
CDR3aa: CASSESFGVSYEQYF

d_gene: .
j_gene: TRBJ2-3
abundance: once
v_gene: TRBV11-2
CDR3nt: TGTGCCAGCAGCCTTATAACGGGGGCAGATACGCAGTATTTT
CDR3aa: CASSLITGADTQYF

d_gene: TRBD1
j_gene: TRBJ2-2
abundance: once
v_gene: TRBV12-3/TRBV12-4
CDR3nt: TGTGCCAGCAGTTTTGGGTTTGGGACAGGGGACACCGGGGAGCTGTTTTTT
CDR3aa: CASSFGFGTGDTGELFF

d_gene: .
j_gene: TRBJ1-2
abundance: once
v_gene: TRBV3-1
CDR3nt: TGTGCCAGCAGCCAAGATTTACTAGGCTCAAACTATGGCTACACCTTC
CDR3aa: CASSQDLLGSNYGYTF

d_gene: .
j_gene: TRBJ2-2
abundance: .
v_gene: TRBV13
CDR3nt: TGTGCCAGCAGCTTGCCAGGGGTCACCGGGGAGCTGTTTTTT
CDR3aa: CASSLPGVTGELFF

d_gene: .
j_gene: TRBJ2-7
abundance: .
v_gene: TRBV7-9
CDR3nt: TGTGCCAGCACCGTGGCCACCAGCTCCTACGAGCAGTACTTC
CDR3aa: CASTVATSSYEQYF

d_gene: .
j_gene: TRBJ1-1
abundance: .
v_gene: TRBV27
CDR3nt: TGTGCCAGCAAGCGCGGGAACACTGAAGCTTTCTTT
CDR3aa: CASKRGNTEAFF

d_gene: .
j_gene: TRBJ2-2
abundance: .
v_gene: TRBV11-1
CDR3nt: TGTGCCAGCCAACAGGGTCGCGACACCGGGGAGCTGTTTTTT
CDR3aa: CASQQGRDTGELFF

d_gene: .
j_gene: TRBJ2-4
abundance: .
v_gene: TRBV7-2
CDR3nt: TGTGCCAGCAGCTTAGGGCACGCCGAAAACATTCAGTACTTC
CDR3aa: CASSLGHAENIQYF

d_gene: .
j_gene: TRBJ1-4
abundance: .
v_gene: TRBV4-1
CDR3nt: TGCGCCAGCTGTGAGGGAGTTGGTAATGAAAAACTGTTTTTT
CDR3aa: CASCEGVGNEKLFF

d_gene: .
j_gene: TRBJ2-5
abundance: .
v_gene: TRBV15
CDR3nt: TGTGCCACCAGCAGCTACAGCTCGGGGTACCAAGAGACCCAGTACTTC
CDR3aa: CATSSYSSGYQETQYF

d_gene: .
j_gene: TRBJ1-5
abundance: .
v_gene: TRBV12-3/TRBV12-4
CDR3nt: TGTGCCAGCAGTTTAGGAGGGGGCAATCAGCCCCAGCATTTT
CDR3aa: CASSLGGGNQPQHF

d_gene: TRBD1
j_gene: TRBJ2-1
abundance: .
v_gene: TRBV5-1
CDR3nt: TGCGCCAGCAGTTGGACAGGGGGGGGTGAGCAGTTCTTC
CDR3aa: CASSWTGGGEQFF

d_gene: TRBD2
j_gene: TRBJ2-7
abundance: .
v_gene: TRBV29-1
CDR3nt: TGCAGCGTTGCTAGCGGGTCCTACGAGCAGTACTTC
CDR3aa: CSVASGSYEQYF

d_gene: TRBD1
j_gene: TRBJ2-3
abundance: .
v_gene: TRBV20-1
CDR3nt: TGCAGTGCTCCCGGACAGGGGCGCACAGATACGCAGTATTTT
CDR3aa: CSAPGQGRTDTQYF

d_gene: .
j_gene: TRBJ1-5
abundance: once
v_gene: TRBV20-1
CDR3nt: TGCAGTGCTGGAGAGGGGGATAGCAATCAGCCCCAGCATTTT
CDR3aa: CSAGEGDSNQPQHF

d_gene: .
j_gene: TRBJ2-3
abundance: .
v_gene: TRBV3-1
CDR3nt: TGTGCCAGCAGCCAAGATGGGTCAGGGAGCACAGATACGCAGTATTTT
CDR3aa: CASSQDGSGSTDTQYF

d_gene: .
j_gene: TRBJ2-7
abundance: once
v_gene: TRBV4-2
CDR3nt: TGTGCCAGCAGCCAAGAGAGAGGGGGGGGGACCTACGAGCAGTACTTC
CDR3aa: CASSQERGGGTYEQYF

d_gene: TRBD2
j_gene: TRBJ2-1
abundance: .
v_gene: TRBV4-1
CDR3nt: TGCGCCAGCAGCCCGCTAGCGGGGGGTTTTAATGAGCAGTTCTTC
CDR3aa: CASSPLAGGFNEQFF

d_gene: .
j_gene: TRBJ1-1
abundance: .
v_gene: TRBV7-9
CDR3nt: TGTGCCAGCCCCGAGACCGACAAAGGTACTGAAGCTTTCTTT
CDR3aa: CASPETDKGTEAFF

d_gene: .
j_gene: TRBJ2-7
abundance: .
v_gene: TRBV5-6
CDR3nt: TGTGCCAGCAGCTTGGGCCCTGCCGAGCAGTACTTC
CDR3aa: CASSLGPAEQYF

d_gene: .
j_gene: TRBJ2-1
abundance: once
v_gene: TRBV29-1
CDR3nt: TGCAGCGCCCGGACAGAATACAATGAGCAGTTCTTC
CDR3aa: CSARTEYNEQFF

d_gene: .
j_gene: TRBJ2-6
abundance: .
v_gene: TRBV2
CDR3nt: TGTGCCAGCAGTGATACTAGCACCTCTGGGGCCAACGTCCTGACTTTC
CDR3aa: CASSDTSTSGANVLTF

d_gene: .
j_gene: TRBJ1-5
abundance: .
v_gene: TRBV5-1
CDR3nt: TGCGCCAGCAGCTTGGGAGAGGGGGGGGGCAATCAGCCCCAGCATTTT
CDR3aa: CASSLGEGGGNQPQHF

d_gene: .
j_gene: TRBJ2-1
abundance: .
v_gene: TRBV7-6
CDR3nt: TGTGCCAGCAGCTTAGCGGCGGACAATTACAATGAGCAGTTCTTC
CDR3aa: CASSLAADNYNEQFF